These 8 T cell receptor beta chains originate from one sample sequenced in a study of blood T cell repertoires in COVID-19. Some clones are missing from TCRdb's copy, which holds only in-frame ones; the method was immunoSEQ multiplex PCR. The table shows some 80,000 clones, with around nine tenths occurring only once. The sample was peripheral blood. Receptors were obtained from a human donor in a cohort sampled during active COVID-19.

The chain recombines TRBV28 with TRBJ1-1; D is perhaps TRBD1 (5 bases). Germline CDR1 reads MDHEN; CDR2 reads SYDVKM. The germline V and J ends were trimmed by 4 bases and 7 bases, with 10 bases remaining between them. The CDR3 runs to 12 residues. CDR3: CASSWGPLEAFF. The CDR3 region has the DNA TGTGCCAGCAGTTGGGGCCCGCTTGAAGCTTTCTTT.

Here the CDR3 reads CASSFPVAGDQPQHF. CDR3 bases: TGTGCCAGCAGTTTCCCTGTGGCAGGGGATCAGCCCCAGCATTTT. The chain combines TRBV6-5 with TRBJ1-5; tentative D call: TRBD1 (6 bases). This CDR3 region has 15 residues. In germline, CDR1 is MNHEY, CDR2 SVGAGI. The V end was cut by 4 bases, the J end by 5 bases, with 15 bases between.

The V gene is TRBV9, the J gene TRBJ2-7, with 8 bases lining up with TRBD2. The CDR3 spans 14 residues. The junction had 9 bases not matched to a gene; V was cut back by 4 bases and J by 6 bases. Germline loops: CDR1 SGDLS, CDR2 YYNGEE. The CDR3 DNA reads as TGTGCCAGCAGCCCCCCGGGAGGGCCGGGCGAGCAGTACTTC. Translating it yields CASSPPGGPGEQYF.

The CDR3 here is CAWSVSITVNTEAFF. Written as DNA, the CDR3 is TGTGCCTGGAGTGTGAGCATTACGGTAAACACTGAAGCTTTCTTT. V usage is TRBV30 and J usage is TRBJ1-1, with D uncertain. The CDR3 loop spans 15 amino acids. Trimming pared 0 bases from V and 2 bases from J, leaving 13 bases between. Germline values: CDR1 GTSNPN, CDR2 SVGIG (reference sequence). The whole variable domain, remainder taken from reference TRBV30 and TRBJ1-1, is SQTIHQWPATLVQPVGSPLSLECTVEGTSNPNLYWYRQAAGRGLQLLFYSVGIGQISSEVPQNLSASRPQDRQFILSSKKLLLSDSGFYLCAWSVSITVNTEAFFGQGTRLTVV.

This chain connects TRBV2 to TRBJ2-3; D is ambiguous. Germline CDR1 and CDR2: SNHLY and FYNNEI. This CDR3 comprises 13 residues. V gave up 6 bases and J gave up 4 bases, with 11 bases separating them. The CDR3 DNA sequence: TGTGCCAGCAGCGTAAGCTTGTCAGATACGCAGTATTTT. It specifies CASSVSLSDTQYF.

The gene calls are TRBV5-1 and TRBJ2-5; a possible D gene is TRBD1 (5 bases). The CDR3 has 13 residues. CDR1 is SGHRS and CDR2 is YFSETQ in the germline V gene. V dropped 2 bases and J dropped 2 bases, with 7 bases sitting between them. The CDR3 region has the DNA TGCGCCAGCAGCTTTCGGACACAAGAGACCCAGTACTTC. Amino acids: CASSFRTQETQYF.

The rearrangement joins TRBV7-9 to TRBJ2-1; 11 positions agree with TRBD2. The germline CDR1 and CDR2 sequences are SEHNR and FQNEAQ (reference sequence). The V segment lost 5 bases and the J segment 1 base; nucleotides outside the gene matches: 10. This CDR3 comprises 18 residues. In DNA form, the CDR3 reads TGTGCCAGCAGCCAAGTTGGACTAGCGGGCACTTCCTACAATGAGCAGTTCTTC. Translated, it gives CASSQVGLAGTSYNEQFF.

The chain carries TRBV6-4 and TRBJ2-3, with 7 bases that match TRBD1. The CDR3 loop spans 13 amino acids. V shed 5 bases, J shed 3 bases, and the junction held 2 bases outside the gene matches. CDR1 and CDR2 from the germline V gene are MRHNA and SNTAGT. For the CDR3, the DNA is TGTGCCAGCAGTAAGACAGGGACAGATACGCAGTATTTT. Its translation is CASSKTGTDTQYF.